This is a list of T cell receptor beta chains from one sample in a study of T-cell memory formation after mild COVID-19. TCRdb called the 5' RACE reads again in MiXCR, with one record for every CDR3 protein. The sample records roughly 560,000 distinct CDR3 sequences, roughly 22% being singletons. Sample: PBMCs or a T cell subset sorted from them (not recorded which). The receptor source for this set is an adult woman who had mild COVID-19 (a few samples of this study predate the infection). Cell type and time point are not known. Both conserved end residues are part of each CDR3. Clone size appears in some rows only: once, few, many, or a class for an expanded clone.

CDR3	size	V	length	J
CASGTDKKGTEAFF	NA	TRBV7-9	14	TRBJ1-1
CSAPGERLDEQYF	few	TRBV20-1	13	TRBJ2-7
CATRGSGSETQYF	NA	TRBV24-1	13	TRBJ2-5
CASSLMDTIYF	NA	TRBV12-3/TRBV12-4	11	TRBJ1-3
CATSTRGAPGEQYF	NA	TRBV24-1	14	TRBJ2-7
CASSQTGDGYTF	NA	TRBV3-1	12	TRBJ1-2
CASSLGTSVVQETQYF	NA	TRBV27	16	TRBJ2-5
CASSPYGTSTDTQYF	NA	TRBV3-1	15	TRBJ2-3
CSARAGSDGGTEAFF	many	TRBV20-1	15	TRBJ1-1
CASSGGEGANVLTF	NA	TRBV5-1	14	TRBJ2-6
CATSDQGLAGDTQYF	few	TRBV24-1	15	TRBJ2-3
CASSSGLEQFF	NA	TRBV6-5	11	TRBJ2-1
CATSDTGQGAYQPQHF	NA	TRBV24-1	16	TRBJ1-5
CASSHHSKGAGGNTIYF	NA	TRBV3-1	17	TRBJ1-3
CASRTGTSEYNEQFF	NA	TRBV7-9	15	TRBJ2-1
CASSLQGSMNTEAFF	few	TRBV7-2	15	TRBJ1-1
CASSPRVYRGEAFF	NA	TRBV6-5	14	TRBJ1-1
CASSKSYQREVRHTQYF	NA	TRBV21-1	17	TRBJ2-3
CASSPEGARPYEQYF	NA	TRBV4-3	15	TRBJ2-7
CASSGLMSSGNTIYF	NA	TRBV19	15	TRBJ1-3
CSVVFSGLENPGETQYF	few	TRBV29-1	17	TRBJ2-5
CASSRGQGARNEQFF	few	TRBV3-1	15	TRBJ2-1
CASSLGGIQETQYF	once	TRBV5-1	14	TRBJ2-5
CASSGTAYNSPLHF	few	TRBV5-4	14	TRBJ1-6
CATSRDLGDQPQHF	NA	TRBV15	14	TRBJ1-5
CASSTGQGAGTQYF	NA	TRBV5-1	14	TRBJ2-3
CASSLGQGNEQFF	many	TRBV5-1	13	TRBJ2-1
CASRGWGQDEQYF	NA	TRBV19	13	TRBJ2-7
CASSQATLGGLVNYGYTF	NA	TRBV4-3	18	TRBJ1-2
CATSDLAGNTGELFF	NA	TRBV24-1	15	TRBJ2-2
CASSQAPLSYEQYF	few	TRBV4-1	14	TRBJ2-7
CASSLGPGESSYEQYF	few	TRBV7-2	16	TRBJ2-7
CSASPILAASTDTQYF	many	TRBV20-1	16	TRBJ2-3
CASSLGPTQTYEQYF	NA	TRBV7-9	15	TRBJ2-7
CASSLGLAGENTEAFF	NA	TRBV5-6	16	TRBJ1-1
CATSGKGQLRRDEQFF	few	TRBV24-1	16	TRBJ2-1
CASSPSGGTEQFF	few	TRBV7-9	13	TRBJ2-1
CASSQDGLAGVGDEQYF	NA	TRBV4-2	17	TRBJ2-7
CASSEPDRGTYEQYF	few	TRBV5-1	15	TRBJ2-7
CASSLAGVGGSRAPTFYEQYF	many	TRBV7-9	21	TRBJ2-7
CASSPPGPLVYTF	few	TRBV18	13	TRBJ1-2
CASSLREGPMYEQYF	NA	TRBV7-2	15	TRBJ2-7
CSANSGTSGSTDTQYF	few	TRBV20-1	16	TRBJ2-3
CASSQAPDRVWETQYF	NA	TRBV4-1	16	TRBJ2-5
CASSLASSGNYEQYF	NA	TRBV11-2	15	TRBJ2-7
CASSNIPLTSYNEQFF	few	TRBV28	16	TRBJ2-1
CASHRDKNTEAFF	NA	TRBV18	13	TRBJ1-1
CASRSYDTQYF	NA	TRBV7-2	11	TRBJ2-3
CASSSTGELFF	many	TRBV6-6	11	TRBJ2-2
CASSLATVDYGYTF	NA	TRBV7-2	14	TRBJ1-2
CASSLGERAEAFF	few	TRBV5-1	13	TRBJ1-1
CASSLEPALYEQYF	NA	TRBV5-4	14	TRBJ2-7
CASSPGASDEKLFF	NA	TRBV18	14	TRBJ1-4
CASSASPPTGGALALGGYTF	few	TRBV9	20	TRBJ1-2
CASIGQTNTEAFF	few	TRBV7-9	13	TRBJ1-1
CASSWLAGGSTDTQYF	NA	TRBV6-6	16	TRBJ2-3
CASSYRQGYEQYF	few	TRBV6-5	13	TRBJ2-7
CASSRFLQETQYF	NA	TRBV14	13	TRBJ2-5
CATSDPYDTQYF	NA	TRBV24-1	12	TRBJ2-3